This passage covers 3 T cell receptor beta chains from one sample sequenced in a study of control samples from healthy donors and cancer patients. Assay used: immunoSEQ multiplex PCR; TCRdb lists only in-frame clones, some missing. The sample records roughly 120,000 clones, about 95% being singletons. Specimen: blood. The receptors originated from a man aged 25 to 40 in good health.

This clone occurred a few times. J is TRBJ1-6 and V is TRBV5-1; D perhaps matches TRBD1 (5 bases). Per the germline V gene, CDR1 is SGHRS and CDR2 is YFSETQ. V shed 0 bases and J shed 10 bases, with 11 bases lying between them. This CDR3 comprises 14 residues. The CDR3 DNA reads as TGCGCCAGCAGCTTGGAAGGCAGGGCCTCACCCCTCCACTTT. It is translated as CASSLEGRASPLHF. The full variable domain, completed using reference TRBV5-1 and TRBJ1-6, is KAGVTQTPRYLIKTRGQQVTLSCSPISGHRSVSWYQQTPGQGLQFLFEYFSETQRNKGNFPGRFSGRQFSNSRSEMNVSTLELGDSALYLCASSLEGRASPLHFGNGTRLTVT.

V and J are TRBV7-6 and TRBJ2-1; 8 bases are shared with TRBD2. J gave up 2 bases and V 3 bases, and 3 bases lay outside the gene matches. Germline lookup yields CDR1 SGHVS and CDR2 FNYEAQ. The CDR3 runs to 15 residues. As DNA, the CDR3 is TGTGCCAGCAGCTTGCTCGGGGGGGCCTACAATGAGCAGTTCTTC. This encodes CASSLLGGAYNEQFF.

The chain joins TRBV7-2 to TRBJ2-3, with 10 bases identical to TRBD2. Per the germline V gene, CDR1 is SGHTA and CDR2 is FQGNSA. J was trimmed by 6 bases and V by 4 bases; bases with no gene match: 16. The CDR3 is 18 amino acids. The CDR3 bases are TGTGCCAGCAGCTCAAAACCCCCCCCGACTAGCGGGTGGGATACGCAGTATTTT. Translation: CASSSKPPPTSGWDTQYF.